This T cell receptor (beta chain) originates from a study of blood T cell repertoires in COVID-19. Study information: Whether acute or convalescent, the COVID-19 samples came from the United States, Italy and Spain.

The sample holds one count of this clone. In the original analysis: Using reference gene primer amplification, nucleated cell counts were estimated. TCRdb's copy holds only in-frame clones and misses some; the assay was immunoSEQ multiplex PCR. The V and J calls and the clone size are those of that table, but D and trimming were determined from the DNA. The table shows 43,000 or so clones, with around 86% occurring only once. The specimen sequenced was peripheral blood. The clonotype originates from a man aged 55-75 years with active COVID-19.

CDR3 amino acids: CASSLGGQGVTGELFF. DNA of the CDR3: TGTGCCAGCAGCTTGGGGGGTCAGGGCGTGACCGGGGAGCTGTTTTTT. This chain links TRBV5-5 with TRBJ2-2, with a possible D match to TRBD1 (5 bases). This CDR3 is 16 amino acids long. The V gene lost 0 bases and the J gene lost 5 bases, with 14 bases spanning the gap. Germline V lookup: CDR1 SGHKS, CDR2 YYEKEE (reference sequence).